This T cell receptor (beta chain) is drawn from a study of beta chain features in type 1 diabetes. Study results and limitations: Small HLA sub-analyses could not settle whether HLA shapes TCRB rearrangement. Type 1 diabetes patients had moderately but significantly shorter TCRB CDR3s in all four CD4+ subsets. At VDJ recombination sites, type 1 diabetes patients had fewer insertions and more deleted nucleotides. Among patients, naive, central memory and Treg TCRB repertoires appeared more similar than among healthy donors.

TCRB transcripts that were expressed got sequenced, as all of the isolated RNA had been reverse transcribed. Generated by immunoSEQ multiplex PCR, the TCRdb table keeps only in-frame clones and is missing some. The repertoire has approximately 730,000 clones, roughly an eighth of them found once; the top ten carry 0.022%. Worth noting for this clone: Its antigen is not identified.

Central memory, naive, regulatory and stem cell-like memory CD4+ cells were sorted by CD45RO/CCR7/CD25/CD127/CD95/CD27. Source material: naive CD4+ T cells from blood. This sequence was found in a man younger than 35 with type 1 diabetes.

The CDR3 sequence: CASSSTTGDEQYF. The CDR3 region has the DNA TGTGCCAGCAGCTCCACGACAGGGGACGAGCAGTACTTC. The genes are TRBV5-6 and TRBJ2-7, with 8 bases matching TRBD1. Trimming at V came to 3 bases and at J to 5 bases, leaving 4 bases not matched to a gene. The CDR3 spans 13 residues. Looked up from germline, CDR1 is SGHDT and CDR2 is YYEEEE. The complete variable domain, with remaining parts taken from reference TRBV5-6 and TRBJ2-7, reads DAGVTQSPTHLIKTRGQQVTLRCSPKSGHDTVSWYQQALGQGPQFIFQYYEEEERQRGNFPDRFSGHQFPNYSSELNVNALLLGDSALYLCASSSTTGDEQYFGPGTRLTVT.